One sample yielded the 16 T cell receptor beta chains listed below, sequenced in a study of T-cell reconstitution after alpha-beta-depleted transplantation in children. Unique molecular identifiers were incorporated when the TCRbeta library was constructed. TCRdb analysed the PCR reads with MiXCR anew, one entry per CDR3 protein. The repertoire has a few hundred thousand distinct CDR3 sequences, 10% of them found once; the top ten carry 2% to 2.5%. The source material was PBMCs from the stem cell graft donor, sampled from the stem cell graft. Receptor source: a human donor who donated a stem cell graft to a child with acute lymphoblastic leukemia.

This clonotype was seen a few times. V is TRBV18 and J is TRBJ1-5, with D perhaps TRBD1 (6 bases). V lost 3 bases and J 4 bases, leaving 10 bases between the germline ends. Germline V gives CDR1 KGHSH, CDR2 LQKENI. The CDR3 has 14 residues. The CDR3 coding sequence is TGTGCCAGCTCACCGCCAGGGGCAAATCAGCCCCAGCATTTT. Translating gives CASSPPGANQPQHF.

This clonotype was counted a few times. The chain combines TRBV7-2 with TRBJ2-5; a possible D gene is TRBD1 (5 bases). Trimming took 1 base from V and 5 from J, leaving 11 bases between them. The germline V gene has CDR1 SGHTA and CDR2 FQGNSA. This CDR3 is 14 amino acids long. CDR3 DNA: TGTGCCAGCAGCTTAGAAGGGAACAGGGAGACCCAGTACTTC. Protein: CASSLEGNRETQYF.

CDR3 protein: CASSQAGQFEQYF. DNA for the CDR3: TGCGCCAGCAGCCAAGCGGGACAGTTTGAGCAGTACTTC. This chain joins TRBV4-1 and TRBJ2-7; 7 bases line up with TRBD1. With V trimmed by 1 base and J by 7 bases, 4 bases remained unmatched. This CDR3 is built from 13 residues. In germline, CDR1 is MGHRA, CDR2 YSYEKL.

The chain links TRBV9 to TRBJ2-6; D might be TRBD2 (7 bases). Per germline, CDR1 SGDLS and CDR2 YYNGEE. The CDR3 is 18 residues long. V lost 0 bases and J 2 bases, leaving 15 bases between the germline ends. CDR3 sequence: CASSVGGGGVTGANVLTF. The CDR3 region has the DNA TGTGCCAGCAGCGTAGGAGGGGGGGGGGTTACTGGGGCCAACGTCCTGACTTTC.

V gene TRBV5-5 combines with J gene TRBJ2-2; D call uncertain. Germline CDR1 and CDR2: SGHKS and YYEKEE (reference sequence). CDR3 size: 15 residues. Trimming removed 1 base from V and 1 base from J, with 8 bases in between. CDR3 DNA sequence: TGTGCCAGCAGCTTGTTGGGGTTGAACACCGGGGAGCTGTTTTTT. Translated, it gives CASSLLGLNTGELFF.

This chain links TRBV4-2 with TRBJ2-1, with TRBD2 matching 11 bases. CDR1 and CDR2 from the germline V gene are LGHNA and YNFKEQ. V lost 0 bases, J lost 9 bases, and 4 bases stayed unmatched. The CDR3 is 15 amino acids. The CDR3 protein is CASSQEASGRTEQFF. The CDR3 coding sequence is TGTGCCAGCAGCCAAGAGGCTAGCGGGAGGACTGAGCAGTTCTTC.

J is TRBJ1-4 and V is TRBV5-1; D is undetermined. Looked up from germline, CDR1 is SGHRS and CDR2 is YFSETQ. CDR3 length equals 13 residues. V lost 0 bases and J lost 6, with 6 bases in between. The CDR3 is CASSLGGYEKLFF. CDR3 coding DNA: TGCGCCAGCAGCTTGGGAGGGTATGAAAAACTGTTTTTT.

This clonotype was seen a handful of times. The gene calls are TRBV4-2 and TRBJ2-2, with 8 bases identical to TRBD2. Per germline, CDR1 LGHNA and CDR2 YNFKEQ. The CDR3 spans 20 residues. V lost 3 bases to trimming and J lost 8 bases; unmatched junction nucleotides: 23. CDR3 sequence reads: CASSHDREGAGLVILGELFF. The CDR3 nucleotides are TGTGCCAGCAGCCATGACCGTGAAGGGGCGGGACTAGTAATACTTGGGGAGCTGTTTTTT.

This clonotype has a handful of counts. The J gene is TRBJ1-5, the V gene TRBV4-2; D might be TRBD1 (5 bases). Per germline, CDR1 LGHNA and CDR2 YNFKEQ. V lost 1 base and J 5 bases, leaving 21 bases between the germline ends. This CDR3 is built from 18 residues. The CDR3 DNA reads as TGTGCCAGCAGCCAAGGCCTCGGGGCGGGGAAGGAGGATCAGCCCCAGCATTTT. Translating gives CASSQGLGAGKEDQPQHF.

The chain has TRBV9 and TRBJ2-1; TRBD1 matches 9 bases. Germline V gene data show CDR1 as SGDLS and CDR2 as YYNGEE. The CDR3 covers 14 residues. Trimming removed 4 bases from V and 6 bases from J; junction bases left unmatched: 5. The CDR3 region has the DNA TGTGCCAGCAGCTGGGAGGACAGGGGCAATGAGCAGTTCTTC. As protein: CASSWEDRGNEQFF.

This sequence joins TRBV6-4 and TRBJ2-1; D is perhaps TRBD2 (6 bases). Germline-derived CDR1 and CDR2 are MRHNA and SNTAGT. Trimming removed 9 bases at V and 2 bases at J, with 17 bases between. CDR3 length equals 15 residues. Here the CDR3 reads CARDPGAYPYNEQFF. The CDR3 coding sequence is TGTGCCAGAGATCCGGGAGCTTACCCCTACAATGAGCAGTTCTTC.

This clonotype was picked up a small number of times. V and J are TRBV7-3 and TRBJ2-3; 9 nucleotides match TRBD2. CDR1 and CDR2 from the germline V gene are SGHTA and FQGTGA. The CDR3 spans 16 residues. After removal of 5 bases from V and 0 bases from J, the junction contained 6 bases not matched to a gene. The CDR3 DNA sequence: TGTGCCAGCAGCCCGACTAGCGGATATAGCACAGATACGCAGTATTTT. Its protein product is CASSPTSGYSTDTQYF.

This clonotype qualifies as medium-sized. The rearrangement joins TRBV20-1 to TRBJ2-5; TRBD2 aligns across 13 bases. This CDR3 spans 20 amino acids. Trimming cost V 6 bases and J 2 bases; bases outside gene matches: 21. The germline gives CDR1 DFQATT, CDR2 SNEGSKA (reference sequence). CDR3 in amino acids: CSAGRPYVGTSGTLQETQYF. The CDR3, as DNA: TGCAGTGCCGGGAGGCCCTATGTGGGGACTAGCGGGACACTTCAAGAGACCCAGTACTTC.

This chain uses TRBV20-1 with TRBJ2-2, with 8 nucleotides matching TRBD2. J was trimmed by 6 bases and V by 5 bases; bases with no gene match: 2. This CDR3 comprises 12 residues. Per the germline V gene, CDR1 is DFQATT and CDR2 is SNEGSKA (reference sequence). The CDR3 sequence is CSAGTRPGELFF. The DNA for the CDR3 is TGCAGTGCTGGGACTAGGCCCGGGGAGCTGTTTTTT.

This clonotype was found a few times. The CDR3 coding sequence is TGTGCCAGCTCACCACGGGTGACAGGTCAAGAGACCCAGTACTTC. Translating gives CASSPRVTGQETQYF. The rearrangement joins TRBV18 to TRBJ2-5, with D maybe TRBD1 (6 bases). The germline CDR1 and CDR2 sequences are KGHSH and LQKENI. The CDR3 has 15 amino acids. V gave up 1 base and J gave up 2 bases, with 11 bases separating them.

A few counts support this clonotype. The genes are TRBV6-1 and TRBJ2-1; TRBD2 agrees at 7 bases. CDR1 and CDR2 from the germline V gene are MNHNS and SASEGT. V trimming: 3 bases; J trimming: 6 bases; junction bases outside the gene matches: 8. The CDR3 contains 15 residues. The DNA for the CDR3 is TGTGCCAGCAGTGACGGGGGGTGGAGGGGCAATGAGCAGTTCTTC. The encoded protein is CASSDGGWRGNEQFF.